What follows are 27 T cell receptor beta chains derived from one specimen sequenced in a study of tumor-infiltrating lymphocytes in primary liver carcinoma. Co-extraction of RNA and DNA was performed on 20-30 mg of unsorted bulk tissue. Total RNA (about 500 ng) served as template for TCR beta cDNA synthesis primed by a constant-region primer. Libraries of TCR beta came from three nested multiplex PCR rounds with slightly modified ARM-PCR. Two initial PCR rounds of around 10 cycles each paired TRBV1-TRBV30 forward primers with a C-beta reverse primer. TCRdb re-derived calls from the multiplex PCR reads in MiXCR, one entry per CDR3 protein. The sample has about 200,000 distinct CDR3 sequences, around four fifths seen once. Sample: tumor tissue from primary liver carcinoma. The receptors here all came from a man in his forties with primary liver carcinoma and hepatitis B virus infection.

The CDR3 is CVNSFPWTSGTKNIQFF. The CDR3 region has the DNA TGTGTCAACAGCTTTCCCTGGACTAGCGGGACCAAAAACATTCAGTTCTTC. This rearrangement joins TRBV11-1 to TRBJ2-4; 12 nucleotides line up with TRBD2. The DNA end favors TRBJ2-1, so the J call may be wrong. CDR3 length: 17 amino acids. Germline V gives CDR1 SGHAT, CDR2 FQDESV (reference sequence).

Of note for this clonotype: Because it lacks the conserved phenylalanine or tryptophan at the end, this CDR3 is likely a read error. The rearrangement joins TRBV11-2 to TRBJ1-5, with D possibly being TRBD1 (5 bases). Trimming removed 1 base at V and 3 bases at J, with 16 bases between. The CDR3 extends over 17 amino acids. CDR1 is SGHAT, CDR2 FQNNGV, per germline. The CDR3 protein is CASSLVGVTWINQPQHC. CDR3 sequence (DNA): TGTGCCAGCAGCTTAGTAGGGGTAACATGGATCAATCAGCCCCAGCATTGT.

About this clonotype itself: A read error may account for a junction end that differs from germline. The rearrangement links TRBV24-1 to TRBJ2-2; TRBD2 is a possible D gene (6 bases). This CDR3 is 15 amino acids long. Looked up from germline, CDR1 is KGHDR and CDR2 is SFDVKD. The CDR3: CVTSVPGDGTGELFF. The CDR3 DNA reads as TGTGTCACCAGTGTACCGGGAGATGGCACCGGGGAGCTGTTTTTT.

A note on this clonotype: The germline gene is not matched at one end of the junction; a read error may be the cause. The chain joins TRBV10-3 to TRBJ2-1, with 9 bases identical to TRBD2. The CDR3 has 15 amino acids. Germline V CDR1 and CDR2: ENHRY, SYGVKD. CDR3 amino acids: CAIRASGISYDEQFF. The CDR3 DNA reads TGCGCCATCAGGGCTAGCGGGATCTCCTACGATGAGCAGTTCTTC.

Turning to this clonotype: This sequence may be a read error, since a much larger clone differs from it by one base. The rearrangement links TRBV28 to TRBJ1-5; D remains ambiguous. The CDR3 extends over 12 amino acids. CDR1 and CDR2 (germline): MDHEN, SYDVKM. The CDR3 here is CASRTPNQPHHF. In DNA form, the CDR3 reads TGTGCCAGCCGCACGCCCAATCAGCCCCATCATTTT.

Regarding this clonotype: No conserved phenylalanine or tryptophan ends this CDR3, so it is likely a read error. V gene TRBV29-1 combines with J gene TRBJ1-2, with D perhaps TRBD1 (5 bases). The CDR3 contains 13 residues. The V end lost 6 bases, the J end lost 5 bases, and 16 bases lay between the germline ends. CDR1 and CDR2 from the germline V gene are SQVTM and ANQGSEA. CDR3 bases: TGCAGCGTCCGATCAAGGGGCGCATATGGCTACACCTTA. It specifies CSVRSRGAYGYTL.

This chain connects TRBV7-8 to TRBJ2-7, with 10 bases lining up with TRBD1. V trimming: 7 bases; J trimming: 6 bases; junction bases outside the gene matches: 9. Germline loops: CDR1 SGHVS, CDR2 FQNEAQ. This CDR3 has 14 amino acids. The CDR3 DNA is TGTGCCAGCAACCCCGGGACAGGGGACTGCGAGCAGTACTTC. Protein sequence: CASNPGTGDCEQYF.

Remarks on this clonotype: A read error may explain this, as a much larger clone is one base away. The rearrangement uses TRBV5-1 and TRBJ2-5; D possibly corresponds to TRBD2 (6 bases). This CDR3 is built from 15 residues. Looked up from germline, CDR1 is SGHRS and CDR2 is YFSETQ. The CDR3 DNA sequence: TGCGCCAGCAGCTTGGCCGAGCGGGTTCAAGAGACCCATTACTTC. Protein: CASSLAERVQETHYF.

Of note for this clonotype: The conserved phenylalanine or tryptophan is not found at the CDR3 terminus, so this likely reflects a read error. Because the CDR3's place on the DNA is in doubt, the DNA is left out and the CDR3 is given as listed by TCRdb. The rearrangement uses TRBV11-2 and TRBJ2-1; the D call TRBD2 from the table was never checked on the DNA. Germline V CDR1 and CDR2: SGHAT, FQNNGV. The CDR3 is 15 residues long, counting both termini. The CDR3 loop is CASSPGTSSFNEQFI.

The V and J genes are TRBV5-5 and TRBJ1-5, with D possibly TRBD1 on 6 matching bases. The CDR3 spans 14 residues. Germline values: CDR1 SGHKS, CDR2 YYEKEE (reference sequence). The CDR3 loop is CVSSSGGAGQPQHF. The CDR3 DNA reads TGTGTTAGCAGCAGTGGGGGGGCAGGTCAGCCCCAGCATTTT.

As concerns this clonotype: Germline and junction disagree at one end, which may indicate a read error. The chain has TRBV10-3 and TRBJ2-1; D is undetermined. The CDR3 sequence is 14 residues long. CDR1 and CDR2 (germline): ENHRY, SYGVKD. The CDR3: CAISQALGYNEEFF. The CDR3 DNA reads TGTGCCATCTCCCAGGCCCTTGGTTACAATGAGGAGTTCTTC.

Points on this clonotype: Given a much more abundant clone one base away, this may be a read error. The chain carries TRBV5-5 and TRBJ2-7; 7 nucleotides match TRBD1. The CDR3 has 15 amino acids. Germline assignment: CDR1 SGHKS and CDR2 YYEKEE (reference sequence). V lost 0 bases, J lost 3 bases, and 6 bases stayed unmatched. The CDR3 protein is CASSLAGQVNYEQYF. The CDR3 nucleotides read TGTGCCAGCAGCTTGGCTGGACAGGTGAACTACGAGCAGTACTTC.

A word on this clonotype: The conserved phenylalanine or tryptophan normally closing the CDR3 is absent here, so this likely arose from a read error. The chain employs TRBV4-3 and TRBJ1-5; D call uncertain. This CDR3 has 13 amino acids. Germline CDR1 reads LGHNA; CDR2 reads YSLEER. CDR3 sequence: CTSSQEVHQPQHL. The CDR3 nucleotides read TGCACCAGCAGCCAAGAAGTACATCAGCCCCAGCATCTT.

This clonotype was observed a single time. The junction does not match germline at one end; this may be a read error. The rearrangement uses TRBV29-1 and TRBJ2-2, with 7 bases lining up with TRBD1. The CDR3 is 14 amino acids. CDR1 and CDR2 (germline): SQVTM, ANQGSEA. This chain's CDR3 is CSVEGQRAPGELFF. The CDR3 bases are TGCAGCGTTGAGGGACAGAGGGCGCCCGGGGAGCTCTTTTTT.

This clonotype was detected only once. V gene TRBV4-3 combines with J gene TRBJ2-3; 11 nucleotides match TRBD2. The germline gives CDR1 LGHNA, CDR2 YSLEER. The CDR3 loop spans 19 amino acids. V dropped 4 bases and J dropped 0; count of bases not matched to a gene: 12. The CDR3 bases are TGCGCCAGCAGCCTAAGGGGATTAGCGGGAGGGCCTAGCACAGATACGCAGTATTTT. It is translated as CASSLRGLAGGPSTDTQYF.

DNA of the CDR3: TGTTTGAGCAGCTTGAACGGGGACGGCCAAGAGACCCAGTACTTC. Protein sequence: CLSSLNGDGQETQYF. The V gene is TRBV5-4, the J gene TRBJ2-5; the D gene could be TRBD1 or TRBD2 (5 bases each). The V gene's germline CDR1 is SGHNT and CDR2 YYREEE (reference sequence). CDR3 length: 15 amino acids.

This clonotype was seen a handful of times. The genes are TRBV28 and TRBJ2-6, with 9 bases lining up with TRBD1. This CDR3 spans 20 amino acids. Germline CDR1 reads MDHEN; CDR2 reads SYDVKM. Trimming removed 7 bases from V and 0 bases from J; junction bases left unmatched: 16. The CDR3 here is CASIPAGQGKGRSGANVLTF. The CDR3 bases are TGTGCCAGCATCCCAGCTGGACAGGGGAAGGGCCGCTCTGGGGCCAACGTCCTGACTTTC. The whole variable domain, filled in from reference TRBV28 and TRBJ2-6, reads DVKVTQSSRYLVKRTGEKVFLECVQDMDHENMFWYRQDPGLGLRLIYFSYDVKMKEKGDIPEGYSVSREKKERFSLILESASTNQTSMYLCASIPAGQGKGRSGANVLTFGAGSRLTVL.

A remark on this clonotype: The CDR3 end shows no conserved phenylalanine or tryptophan, and so a read error is likely. CDR3 in amino acids: CSAWTGPSYEQYY. Written as DNA, the CDR3 is TGCAGCGCCTGGACAGGTCCTTCCTACGAGCAGTACTAT. This chain connects TRBV29-1 to TRBJ2-7; 7 bases align to TRBD1. V was clipped by 7 bases and J by 1 base; unmatched bases: 7. The CDR3 totals 13 residues. Germline CDR1 is SQVTM and CDR2 is ANQGSEA.

In the case of this clonotype: Sequence at one end of the junction differs from germline and may be a read error. The rearrangement links TRBV6-6 to TRBJ2-3, with TRBD2 matching 12 bases. Germline V gene sequence: CDR1 MNHNY, CDR2 SVGAGI (reference sequence). CDR3 length: 15 amino acids. The CDR3 loop reads CTSNLGLAGTDTQYF. CDR3 in DNA: TGTACCAGCAACTTAGGACTAGCGGGAACAGATACGCAGTATTTT.

In regard to this clonotype: A read error may be the cause here, since a much bigger clone is one base away. The chain is built from TRBV28 and TRBJ2-1, with D unclear. The CDR3 contains 11 residues. Deletions cut 8 bases from V and 9 bases from J, with 11 bases between. The germline V gene encodes CDR1 MDHEN and CDR2 SYDVKM. CDR3 nucleotide sequence: TGTGCCAGCTCCCTAGAGCCTGAGCAGTTCTTC. Translating gives CASSLEPEQFF.

On this clonotype: Here the CDR3 omits its conserved ending phenylalanine or tryptophan, so a read error is the likely source. V is TRBV11-3 and J is TRBJ1-5; possibly TRBD1 for D (5 bases). In germline, CDR1 is SGHNT, CDR2 YENEEA. Trimming cost V 6 bases and J 7 bases, with 16 bases left between them. The CDR3 extends over 14 amino acids. The CDR3: CASSDSYSDQPQHL. The DNA for the CDR3 is TGTGCCAGCAGTGACAGCTATAGTGACCAGCCCCAGCATCTT.

About this clonotype itself: Germline is not matched at one junction end, which may reflect a read error. The chain uses TRBV11-2 and TRBJ2-2; 8 positions match TRBD2. The CDR3 length is 14 residues. Germline V gene sequence: CDR1 SGHAT, CDR2 FQNNGV. CDR3 region: CACSKSGSSGELFF. The CDR3 DNA sequence: TGTGCCTGCAGTAAGAGCGGGAGCTCCGGGGAGCTGTTTTTT.

With regard to this clonotype: The junction does not match germline at one end; this may be a read error. V is TRBV11-1 and J is TRBJ2-1; 9 bases are a match to TRBD2. Per germline, CDR1 SGHAT and CDR2 FQDESV (reference sequence). This CDR3 comprises 13 residues. The CDR3 DNA sequence: TGCGCCAGCAACGCGGGAGGGCCGAATGAACAGTTCTTC. Protein sequence: CASNAGGPNEQFF. Looking up the rest from reference TRBV11-1 and TRBJ2-1 gives the full variable domain: EAEVAQSPRYKITEKSQAVAFWCDPISGHATLYWYRQILGQGPELLVQFQDESVVDDSQLPKDRFSAERLKGVDSTLKIQPAELGDSAMYLCASNAGGPNEQFFGPGTRLTVL.

This clonotype was observed many times. The genes are TRBV30 and TRBJ2-3; possibly TRBD2 for D (6 bases). V lost 4 bases, J lost 14 bases, and 22 bases lay in between. Germline loops: CDR1 GTSNPN, CDR2 SVGIG (reference sequence). The CDR3 covers 13 residues. The CDR3 sequence is CAWTSGTASRGYF. DNA for the CDR3: TGTGCCTGGACCTCCGGGACTGCCTCCCGGGGGTATTTT.

About this clonotype: Compared with germline, one end of the junction differs, possibly owing to a read error. The gene calls are TRBV6-1 and TRBJ2-1; 9 nucleotides match TRBD1. The CDR3 length is 15 residues. Germline CDR1 is MNHNS and CDR2 is SASEGT. CDR3 loop: CASGDRQGGYNDQFF. DNA of the CDR3: TGTGCCAGCGGTGACAGACAGGGGGGCTACAATGATCAGTTCTTC.

The chain recombines TRBV6-2 or TRBV6-3 with TRBJ2-1, with D perhaps being TRBD1 or TRBD2 (6 bases each). The germline V gene has CDR1 MNHEY and CDR2 SVGEGT. The CDR3 is made up of 15 amino acids. The CDR3 here is CGRRIFLGGGREQFF. The CDR3, as DNA: TGTGGCAGACGAATATTCCTAGGGGGAGGACGAGAGCAGTTCTTC.

The sample holds one count of this clonotype. The junction differs from germline at one of its ends, possibly a read error. The chain links TRBV6-1 to TRBJ1-2; D unclear. The V gene's germline CDR1 is MNHNS and CDR2 SASEGT. The CDR3 spans 13 residues. CDR3 loop: CARFSVVDYGYIF. CDR3 sequence (DNA): TGTGCCAGATTTTCGGTCGTAGACTATGGCTACATCTTC.